This T cell receptor (beta chain) was captured by sequencing in a study of CD8+CD57+ T cells in acquired aplastic anemia. Whole-study findings and limits: Patient and control CD8+ Simpson's diversity was not significantly different.

An expansion of CD8+CD57+ cells by flow cytometry had been shown in patients chosen for sequencing. Each patient had severe acquired aplastic anemia. Details on this clonotype: Antigen unknown. Germline is not matched at one junction end, which may reflect a read error.

Germline V lookup: CDR1 DFQATT, CDR2 SNEGSKA (reference sequence). This CDR3 is built from 14 residues. Genomic DNA templated the TCR beta VDJ and CDR3 profiling. TCRdb re-analysed the reads in MiXCR, keeping a single row per CDR3 protein. The sample includes around 170,000 distinct CDR3 sequences, roughly half of them seen just once. The material sequenced was sorted CD4+, CD8+, or CD8+CD57+ T cells (not recorded which) from PBMCs. The genes are TRBV20-1 and TRBJ1-3; D is uncertain. The receptor's source is a human donor with aplastic anemia. CDR3 nucleotides: TGCAGTGCTAGAGGATCTCTTACTGGAAACACCACATATTTT. Encoded protein: CSARGSLTGNTTYF.